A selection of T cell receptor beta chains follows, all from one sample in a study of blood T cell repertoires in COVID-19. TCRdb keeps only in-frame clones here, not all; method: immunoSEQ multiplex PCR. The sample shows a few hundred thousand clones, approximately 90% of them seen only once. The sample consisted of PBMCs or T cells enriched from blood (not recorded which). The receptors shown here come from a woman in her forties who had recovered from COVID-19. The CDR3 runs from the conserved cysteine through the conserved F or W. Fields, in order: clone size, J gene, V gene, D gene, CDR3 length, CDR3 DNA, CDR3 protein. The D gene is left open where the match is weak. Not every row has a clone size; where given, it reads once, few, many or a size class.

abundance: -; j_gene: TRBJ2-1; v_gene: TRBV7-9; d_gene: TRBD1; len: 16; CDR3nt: TGTGCCAGCAGCTTAGCTCAGGGGGCGATAGGTAATGAGCAGTTCTTC; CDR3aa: CASSLAQGAIGNEQFF
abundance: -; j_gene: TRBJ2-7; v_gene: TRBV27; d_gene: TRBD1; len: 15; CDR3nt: TGTGCCAGCAGTGAGACGGGACAGGCAAACTACGAGCAGTACTTC; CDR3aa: CASSETGQANYEQYF
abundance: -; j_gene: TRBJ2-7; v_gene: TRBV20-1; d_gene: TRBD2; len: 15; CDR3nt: TGCAGTGCCAGTACTAGCGGAATTTCCTCCTACGAGCAGTACTTC; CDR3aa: CSASTSGISSYEQYF
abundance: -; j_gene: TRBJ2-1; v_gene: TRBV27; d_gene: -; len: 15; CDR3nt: TGTGCCAGCAGTTTAGGCGACTTACGGGGTATTGAGCAGTTCTTC; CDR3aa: CASSLGDLRGIEQFF
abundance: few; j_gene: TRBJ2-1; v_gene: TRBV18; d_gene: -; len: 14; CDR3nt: TGTGCCAGCTCACCACCGAGCTCCTACAATGAGCAGTTCTTC; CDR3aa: CASSPPSSYNEQFF
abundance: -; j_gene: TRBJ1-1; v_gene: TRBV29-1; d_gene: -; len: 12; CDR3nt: TGCAGCGTTATCGAGGGTTACACTGAAGCTTTCTTT; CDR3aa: CSVIEGYTEAFF
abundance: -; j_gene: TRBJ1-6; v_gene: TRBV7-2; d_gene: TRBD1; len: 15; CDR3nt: TGTGCCAGCAGCCCCCGGACAGGGGGCAGTTCACCCCTCCACTTT; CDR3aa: CASSPRTGGSSPLHF
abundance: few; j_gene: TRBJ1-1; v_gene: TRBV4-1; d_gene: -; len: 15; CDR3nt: TGCGCCAGCAGCCTGGCCGGACAGTTGGACACTGAAGCTTTCTTT; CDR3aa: CASSLAGQLDTEAFF
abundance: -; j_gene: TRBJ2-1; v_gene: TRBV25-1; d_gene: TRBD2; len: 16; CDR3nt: TGTGCCAGCAGTGAACTGTCTAGCGGAGAGTACAATGAGCAGTTCTTC; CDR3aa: CASSELSSGEYNEQFF
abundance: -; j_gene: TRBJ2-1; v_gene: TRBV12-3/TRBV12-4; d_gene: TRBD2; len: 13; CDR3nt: TGTGCCAGCAGTCGGACTAGCCTCAATGAGCAGTTCTTC; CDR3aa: CASSRTSLNEQFF
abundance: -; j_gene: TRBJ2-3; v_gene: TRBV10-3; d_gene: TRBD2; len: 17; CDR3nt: TGTGCCATCGGGATGACCGGGACTAGCAGCCGATCAGATACGCAGTATTTT; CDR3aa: CAIGMTGTSSRSDTQYF
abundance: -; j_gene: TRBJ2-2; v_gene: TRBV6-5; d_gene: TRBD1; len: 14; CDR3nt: TGTGCCAGCGGGGGACAGGCAAACACCGGGGAGCTGTTTTTT; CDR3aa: CASGGQANTGELFF
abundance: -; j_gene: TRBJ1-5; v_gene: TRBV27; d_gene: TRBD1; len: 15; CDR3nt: TGTGCCAGTTGCCGGGACAGAAATAGCAATCAGCCCCAGCATTTT; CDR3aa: CASCRDRNSNQPQHF
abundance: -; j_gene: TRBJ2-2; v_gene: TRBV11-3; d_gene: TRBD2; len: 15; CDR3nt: TGTGCCAGCAGCTCGGGACTAGCGGGAGCCGGGGAGCTGTTTTTT; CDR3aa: CASSSGLAGAGELFF
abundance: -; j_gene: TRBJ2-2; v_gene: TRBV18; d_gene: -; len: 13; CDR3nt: TGTGCCAGCTCACCACAAGCGGGCGGGGAGCTGTTTTTT; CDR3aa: CASSPQAGGELFF
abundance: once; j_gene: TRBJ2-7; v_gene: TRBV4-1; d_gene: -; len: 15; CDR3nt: TGCGCCAGCAGCCGTTCCACGACGGGAGTTTACGAGCAGTACTTC; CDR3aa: CASSRSTTGVYEQYF
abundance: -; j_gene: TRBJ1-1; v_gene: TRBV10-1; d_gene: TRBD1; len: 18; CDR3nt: TGCGCCAGCATTGACGACCATCCAGACAGGGCCTTGAACACTGAAGCTTTCTTT; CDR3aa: CASIDDHPDRALNTEAFF
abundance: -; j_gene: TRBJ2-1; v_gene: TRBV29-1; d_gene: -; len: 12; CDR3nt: TGCAGCGTCGACTACAGGGCGGGTGAGCAGTTCTTC; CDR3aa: CSVDYRAGEQFF
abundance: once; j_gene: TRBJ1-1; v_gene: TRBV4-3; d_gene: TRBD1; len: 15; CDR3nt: TGCGCCAGCAGCCTCCGACAGGGGGCTGACACTGAAGCTTTCTTT; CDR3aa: CASSLRQGADTEAFF
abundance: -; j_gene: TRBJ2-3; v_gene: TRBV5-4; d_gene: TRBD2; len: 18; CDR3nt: TGTGCCAGCAGCTCGCGGACTAGCGGGAGGATTAGCACAGATACGCAGTATTTT; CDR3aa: CASSSRTSGRISTDTQYF
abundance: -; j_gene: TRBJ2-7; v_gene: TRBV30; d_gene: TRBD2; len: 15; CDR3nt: TGTGCCTGGAGTGTACTTGGGACTAGGAACTACGAGCAGTACTTC; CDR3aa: CAWSVLGTRNYEQYF
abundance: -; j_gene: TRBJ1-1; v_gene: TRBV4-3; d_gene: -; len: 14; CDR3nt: TGCGCCAGCAGCCAAGATGCACTTAACACTGAAGCTTTCTTT; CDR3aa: CASSQDALNTEAFF
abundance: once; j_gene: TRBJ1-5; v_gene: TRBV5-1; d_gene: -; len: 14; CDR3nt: TGCGCCAGCAGCCCTTCGGGGGGCAATCAGCCCCAGCATTTT; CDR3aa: CASSPSGGNQPQHF
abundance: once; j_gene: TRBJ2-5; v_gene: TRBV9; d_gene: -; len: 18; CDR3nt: TGTGCCAGCAGCCCTCCGACAGTCGATAACATGAACCAAGAGACCCAGTACTTC; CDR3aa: CASSPPTVDNMNQETQYF
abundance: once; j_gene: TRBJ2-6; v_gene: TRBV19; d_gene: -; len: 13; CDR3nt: TGTGCCTCCCGGGACTCTGGGGCCAACGTCCTGACTTTC; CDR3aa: CASRDSGANVLTF
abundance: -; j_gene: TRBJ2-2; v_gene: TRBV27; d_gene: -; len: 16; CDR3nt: TGTGCCAGCAGACTGGGGGGGGCAGTCAACACCGGGGAGCTGTTTTTT; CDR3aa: CASRLGGAVNTGELFF
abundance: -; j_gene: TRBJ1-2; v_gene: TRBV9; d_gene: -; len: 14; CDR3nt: TGTGCCAGCAGCCTCGACCCGAGGAACTATGGCTACACCTTC; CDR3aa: CASSLDPRNYGYTF
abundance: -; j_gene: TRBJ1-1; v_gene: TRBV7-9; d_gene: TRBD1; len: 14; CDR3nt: TGTGCCAGCAGCTTCACAGGGGGAGGAACTGAAGCTTTCTTT; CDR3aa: CASSFTGGGTEAFF
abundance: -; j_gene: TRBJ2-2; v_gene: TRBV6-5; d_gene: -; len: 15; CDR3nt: TGTGCCAGCAGTTACGGAGGCCCGAACACCGGGGAGCTGTTTTTT; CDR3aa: CASSYGGPNTGELFF
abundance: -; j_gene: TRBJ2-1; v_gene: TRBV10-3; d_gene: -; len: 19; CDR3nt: TGTGCCATCAGTGAGTTCTTTGCGGGTACCAATACGCCCTACAATGAGCAGTTCTTC; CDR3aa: CAISEFFAGTNTPYNEQFF
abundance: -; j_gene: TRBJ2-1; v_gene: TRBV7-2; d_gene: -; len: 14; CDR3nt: TGTGCCAGCAGCTTAGGAGGAGCCCCCCGGGAGCAGTTCTTC; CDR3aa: CASSLGGAPREQFF
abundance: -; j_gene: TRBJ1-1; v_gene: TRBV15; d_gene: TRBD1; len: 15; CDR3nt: TGTGCCACCAGCAGATCCGGACAGGGCCCCACTGAAGCTTTCTTT; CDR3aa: CATSRSGQGPTEAFF
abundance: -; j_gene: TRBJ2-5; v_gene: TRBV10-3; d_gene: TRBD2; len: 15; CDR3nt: TGTGCCATCAGTGAGTTGGGGACTAGCGCGGAGACCCAGTACTTC; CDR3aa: CAISELGTSAETQYF
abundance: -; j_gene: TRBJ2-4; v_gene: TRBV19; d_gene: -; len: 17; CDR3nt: TGTGCCAGCAGTCTAGGACTTGCAGGGGTGCGCAAAAACATTCAGTACTTC; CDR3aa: CASSLGLAGVRKNIQYF
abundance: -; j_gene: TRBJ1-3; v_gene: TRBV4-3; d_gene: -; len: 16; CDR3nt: TGCGCCAGCAGCCAAGATCGCCAGGGCACGGGAAACACCATATATTTT; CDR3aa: CASSQDRQGTGNTIYF
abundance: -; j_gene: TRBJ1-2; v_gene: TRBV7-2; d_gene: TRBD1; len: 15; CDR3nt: TGTGCCAGCAGCTTAGCCGGACAGGGGCCCTATGGCTACACCTTC; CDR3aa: CASSLAGQGPYGYTF
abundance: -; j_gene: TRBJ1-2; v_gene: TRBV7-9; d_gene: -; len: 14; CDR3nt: TGTGCCAGCAGCTTAGGGGGGCGATACTATGGCTACACCTTC; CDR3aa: CASSLGGRYYGYTF
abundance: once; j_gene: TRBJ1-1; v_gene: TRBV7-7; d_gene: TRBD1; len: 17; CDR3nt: TGTGCTAGCAGCTCAAGGGGACAGGGGCGAATGAACACTGAAGCTTTCTTT; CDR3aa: CASSSRGQGRMNTEAFF
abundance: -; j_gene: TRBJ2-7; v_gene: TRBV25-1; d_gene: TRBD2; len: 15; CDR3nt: TGTGCCAGCAACCCAGGCGGGAGGGCCGTCTACGAGCAGTACTTC; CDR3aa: CASNPGGRAVYEQYF
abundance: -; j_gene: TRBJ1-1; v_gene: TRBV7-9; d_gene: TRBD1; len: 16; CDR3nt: TGTGCCAGCAGCTATTACAGGGGGCCCTTGGAAACTGAAGCTTTCTTT; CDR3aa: CASSYYRGPLETEAFF
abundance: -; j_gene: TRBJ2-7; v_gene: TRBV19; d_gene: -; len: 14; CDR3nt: TGTGCCAGTAGTAAACCGACAGATACCTACGAGCAGTACTTC; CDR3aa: CASSKPTDTYEQYF
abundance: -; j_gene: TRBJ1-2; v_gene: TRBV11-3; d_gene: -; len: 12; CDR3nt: TGTGCCAGCAGTGCGCGGGGGGATGGCTACACCTTC; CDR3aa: CASSARGDGYTF
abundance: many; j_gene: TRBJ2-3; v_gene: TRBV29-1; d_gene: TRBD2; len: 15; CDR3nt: TGCAGCGTTGAAGATGTAGCGGGAGTTTCAGATACGCAGTATTTT; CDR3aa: CSVEDVAGVSDTQYF
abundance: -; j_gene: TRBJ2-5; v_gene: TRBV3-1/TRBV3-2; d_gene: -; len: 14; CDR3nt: TGTGCCAGCAGCCAGGCACGGGATCAAGAGACCCAGTACTTC; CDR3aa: CASSQARDQETQYF
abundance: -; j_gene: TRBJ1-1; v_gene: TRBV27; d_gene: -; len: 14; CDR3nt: TGTGCCAGCAGTTTCAGGATTGAGGGCACTGAAGCTTTCTTT; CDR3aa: CASSFRIEGTEAFF
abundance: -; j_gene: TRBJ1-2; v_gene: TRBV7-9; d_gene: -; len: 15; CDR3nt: TGTGCCAGCAGCTTAGTGCCGGGGGTTAACTATGGCTACACCTTC; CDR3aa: CASSLVPGVNYGYTF
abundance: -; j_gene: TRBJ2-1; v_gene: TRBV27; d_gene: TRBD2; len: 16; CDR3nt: TGTGCCAGCAGTGGGTATAGCGGGAATTCCTACAATGAGCAGTTCTTC; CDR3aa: CASSGYSGNSYNEQFF